The following is a T cell receptor beta chain sequence with its context. Its antigen is undetermined. Sorting separated CD4+ and CD8+ T cells out of PBMCs. TCR sequencing used cDNA made by reverse transcription of extracted RNA. TCRdb's copy holds only in-frame clones and misses some; the assay was immunoSEQ multiplex PCR. The table includes approximately 57,000 clones, 95% to 97% detected once. V was clipped by 5 bases and J by 2 bases; unmatched bases: 9. The CDR3 sequence is 17 residues long. Germline values: CDR1 SGHVS, CDR2 FQNEAQ. The data belong to a study of CD8+ T cells in alopecia areata. Background on the study: Treatment comprised oral tofacitinib, 5 to 10 mg twice daily, in treated patients. Study findings and constraints: In lesional scalp, particularly from alopecia totalis/universalis, clonality was higher than in normal scalp. Researchers reported that TCR sharing among patients proved less clear than in mice, possibly HLA-linked.

Sequencing used CD8+ T cells sorted from blood, obtained at week 0. The chain carries TRBV7-8 and TRBJ2-2; TRBD1 aligns across 9 bases. This clonotype originated in a human donor with alopecia areata. The DNA of the CDR3 is TGTGCCAGCAGCCTTCGGACAGGGGCCATAAACACCGGGGAGCTGTTTTTT. Its translation is CASSLRTGAINTGELFF.